Shown below are 15 T cell receptor beta chains from a single sample sequenced in a study of blood T cells in healthy people across ages. Combining a sample-barcoded 5' primer with a J-beta primer mix, a second PCR ran for about 7 to 11 cycles. TCRdb itself ran the 5' RACE reads through MiXCR, one entry per CDR3 protein. The sample gives approximately 690,000 distinct CDR3 sequences, over 40% of which show up once; 25% to 35% is in the top ten. Sequenced material: blood. The source is a man at least 80 years old in good health.

In its sample, this clonotype was seen many times. The rearrangement uses TRBV29-1 and TRBJ2-5; D is unresolved. Germline lookup yields CDR1 SQVTM and CDR2 ANQGSEA. V was clipped by 0 bases and J by 4 bases, with 6 bases between them. The CDR3 totals 12 residues. CDR3 in DNA: TGCAGCGTTGAAGATGGGGTAGAGACCCAGTACTTC. Its translation is CSVEDGVETQYF.

This clonotype appeared a few times. The chain uses TRBV4-2 and TRBJ1-6, with TRBD1 matching over 7 bases. V shed 0 bases, J shed 7 bases, and the junction held 3 bases outside the gene matches. This CDR3 has 15 residues. Germline lookup yields CDR1 LGHNA and CDR2 YNFKEQ. The CDR3 protein is CASSQDGTVNSPLHF. CDR3 DNA sequence: TGTGCCAGCAGCCAAGACGGGACAGTAAATTCACCCCTCCACTTT.

The table lists this clonotype with a few counts. The chain joins TRBV7-2 to TRBJ1-2, with TRBD1 as a possible D gene (6 bases). Per germline, CDR1 SGHTA and CDR2 FQGNSA. The V end was cut by 5 bases, the J end by 3 bases, with 19 bases between. The CDR3 has 16 amino acids. The CDR3 sequence is CASSQRGRGRDYGYTF. CDR3 DNA sequence: TGTGCCAGCAGCCAAAGAGGGCGGGGGCGAGACTATGGCTACACCTTC.

A few counts support this clonotype. V and J are TRBV28 and TRBJ2-1, with TRBD2 matching over 7 bases. V shed 3 bases, J shed 7 bases, and the junction held 3 bases outside the gene matches. This CDR3 spans 13 amino acids. The germline gives CDR1 MDHEN, CDR2 SYDVKM. The CDR3 reads CASSFRTRNEQFF. CDR3 coding DNA: TGTGCCAGCAGTTTCCGGACTAGAAATGAGCAGTTCTTC.

This chain links TRBV11-2 with TRBJ2-1; TRBD2 might be the D (6 bases). The J call may be wrong; the DNA end is better matched by TRBJ2-7. The CDR3 length is 17 residues. Germline assignment: CDR1 SGHAT and CDR2 FQNNGV. The DNA for the CDR3 is TGTGCCAGCAGCAATATTGGAGGGGTGTGGTCCTACAATGAGCAGTACTTC. Amino acid sequence: CASSNIGGVWSYNEQYF.

The chain links TRBV20-1 to TRBJ2-1; D gene ambiguous. This CDR3 has 11 amino acids. V lost 6 bases and J 5 bases, leaving 8 bases between the germline ends. Germline V gene lookup returns CDR1 DFQATT and CDR2 SNEGSKA (reference sequence). The CDR3 here is CSASPHNEQFF. The CDR3 DNA follows: TGCAGTGCCAGTCCGCACAATGAGCAGTTCTTC.

This clonotype was detected only a few times. CDR3 bases: TGCAGTGCTCGGACAGGACGGATACCGTCCTACGAGCAGTACTTC. It encodes CSARTGRIPSYEQYF. J is TRBJ2-7 and V is TRBV20-1; TRBD1 matches 7 bases. Trimming cost V 5 bases and J 1 base; bases outside gene matches: 11. Per the germline V gene, CDR1 is DFQATT and CDR2 is SNEGSKA (reference sequence). There are 15 residues in the CDR3.

The chain uses TRBV6-2 or TRBV6-3 and TRBJ2-4; D call uncertain. Germline CDR1 MNHEY, CDR2 SVGEGT. CDR3 length: 13 residues. V was pared by 6 bases and J by 9 bases, with 15 bases between. In DNA, the CDR3 is TGTGCCAGCAGGCCCCCCTCAGGTGGCATTCAGTACTTC. This codes for CASRPPSGGIQYF.

Turning to this clonotype: A much larger clone sits a single nucleotide away, making a read error possible. This chain uses TRBV7-2 with TRBJ2-7; 13 nucleotides match TRBD2. V was pared by 5 bases and J by 7 bases, with 11 bases of the junction left unmatched. There are 16 residues in the CDR3. Germline values: CDR1 SGHTA, CDR2 FQGNSA. CDR3 loop: CASSLWTSGSSNEQYF. CDR3 DNA: TGTGCCAGCAGCCTCTGGACTAGCGGGAGTAGCAATGAGCAGTACTTC.

V and J are TRBV6-2 or TRBV6-3 and TRBJ2-4; D could derive from TRBD1 or TRBD2 (5 bases each). The last part of the DNA fits TRBJ2-5 better; the J call may be wrong. The CDR3 is 15 amino acids. CDR1 is MNHEY and CDR2 is SVGEGT in the germline V gene. As DNA, the CDR3 is TGTGCCAGCAGCCCCCGGGACCCCTTAGGGGAGACCCAGTACTTC. Translating gives CASSPRDPLGETQYF.

This chain connects TRBV3-1 to TRBJ1-2, with a possible D match to TRBD1 (5 bases). Trimming stripped 1 base from V and 4 bases from J, with 10 bases between. This CDR3 is 14 amino acids long. CDR1 LGHDT and CDR2 YNNKEL come from the germline V gene (reference sequence). This chain's CDR3 is CASSQALGPYGYTF. The CDR3 DNA reads as TGTGCCAGCAGCCAAGCGTTGGGGCCCTATGGCTACACCTTC.

This chain connects TRBV6-2 or TRBV6-3 to TRBJ1-5; 7 bases are shared with TRBD1. V was pared by 1 base and J by 3 bases, with 6 bases of the junction left unmatched. CDR1 is MNHEY, CDR2 SVGEGT, per germline. CDR3 length: 16 amino acids. CDR3 nucleotide sequence: TGTGCCAGCAGTTACTTCGGCAGGGGGAACAATCAGCCCCAGCATTTT. As protein: CASSYFGRGNNQPQHF.

V is TRBV6-1 and J is TRBJ2-5, with 14 nucleotides matching TRBD2. Germline V gene sequence: CDR1 MNHNS, CDR2 SASEGT. The CDR3 loop spans 17 amino acids. Losses at the gene ends were 6 bases for V and 4 bases for J; bases not matched to a gene: 10. The CDR3 is CASSLEGTSGRTETQYF. For the CDR3, the DNA is TGTGCCAGCAGCCTAGAAGGGACTAGCGGGAGAACAGAGACCCAGTACTTC.

Points on this clonotype: A junction end diverges from the germline sequence, so it may reflect a read error. The rearrangement joins TRBV2 to TRBJ2-5, with D maybe TRBD1 (5 bases). This CDR3 has 15 amino acids. Looked up from germline, CDR1 is SNHLY and CDR2 is FYNNEI. The CDR3 DNA sequence: TGTGCCAGCGGTGAGGACACGAGCATCTACAATGAGCAGTACTTC. It is translated as CASGEDTSIYNEQYF.

The chain links TRBV6-2 or TRBV6-3 to TRBJ1-5, with 8 bases lining up with TRBD1. The germline gives CDR1 MNHEY, CDR2 SVGEGT. The CDR3 has 16 amino acids. The V gene end was trimmed by 2 bases and the J gene end by 6 bases; junction bases not matched to a gene: 9. In DNA form, the CDR3 reads TGTGCCAGCAGTTACCATCGACAGGGGACTGGTCAGCCCCAGCATTTT. Protein: CASSYHRQGTGQPQHF.